This TCR beta chain was recovered during a study of T cells in Graves' hyperthyroidism and ophthalmopathy. Germline CDR1 and CDR2: SNHLY and FYNNEI. This CDR3 is built from 13 residues. V was shortened by 8 bases and J by 3 bases, with 11 bases between the two germline ends. Approximately 10 ml of fresh peripheral blood supplied the PBMCs. This clonotype occurred many times. The source material, RNA transcripts, was used to amplify TCR beta CDR3 regions. The TCR CDR3 first-round RT-PCR relied on the HTBI primer set. TCRdb re-called the multiplex PCR reads with MiXCR, one entry per CDR3 protein. The sample holds around 400,000 distinct CDR3 sequences, about a sixth seen once.

Source material: blood. The clonotype was recovered from a woman between 18 and 30 years old with Graves' hyperthyroidism that later progressed to Graves' ophthalmopathy. The rearrangement uses TRBV2 and TRBJ2-1; a possible D gene is TRBD2 (5 bases). This CDR3 is CASYEGLYNEQFF. The CDR3 DNA sequence: TGTGCCAGCTATGAAGGACTCTACAATGAGCAGTTCTTC.